The present T cell receptor (beta chain) was sequenced within a study of human T cells and chemical hapten exposure. This clonotype was seen many times. TCRdb redid the calling of the RACE reads with MiXCR, one entry per CDR3 protein. This table has 75,000 to 95,000 distinct CDR3 sequences, around 11% appearing once. Time point of the sample: patch test 1, 2 weeks after DPC sensitization. Treatment noted: therapeutic diphenylcyclopropenone sensitization with weekly scalp DPC. From germline, CDR1 is SQVTM and CDR2 ANQGSEA. This CDR3 has 13 residues. The sample in question was whole blood, obtained in connection with sensitization to the hapten diphenylcyclopropenone (DPC). The chain combines TRBV29-1 with TRBJ1-5; D possibly corresponds to TRBD1 (5 bases). This TCR derives from a woman in her sixties with alopecia areata. Some clones in this sample may be carry-over from other donors' samples. The CDR3 region has the DNA TGCAAGGTTCACTGGGGGGGAAACCAGCCCCAGCATTTT. Translating it yields CKVHWGGNQPQHF.